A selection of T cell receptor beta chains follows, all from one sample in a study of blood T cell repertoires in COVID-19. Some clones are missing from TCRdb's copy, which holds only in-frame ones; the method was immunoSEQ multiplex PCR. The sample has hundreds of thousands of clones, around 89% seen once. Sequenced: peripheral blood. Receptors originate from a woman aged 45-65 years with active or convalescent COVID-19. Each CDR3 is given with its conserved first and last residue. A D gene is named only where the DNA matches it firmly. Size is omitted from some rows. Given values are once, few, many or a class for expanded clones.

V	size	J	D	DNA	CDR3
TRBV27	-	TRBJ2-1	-	TGTGCCAGCAGTCTAAATCCCAGGGTTGGTGAGCAGTTCTTC	CASSLNPRVGEQFF
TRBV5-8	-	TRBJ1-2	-	TGTGCCAGCAGAACCCTACCGGGCTATGGCTACACCTTC	CASRTLPGYGYTF
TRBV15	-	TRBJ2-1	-	TGTGCCACCAGCAGCGGTTCGGGCAATGAGCAGTTCTTC	CATSSGSGNEQFF
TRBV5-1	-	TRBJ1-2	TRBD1	TGCGCCAGCGCTCCAGGGGGCCCTAACTATGGCTACACCTTC	CASAPGGPNYGYTF
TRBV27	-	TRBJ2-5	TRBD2	TGTGCCAGCAGTTTATACGGCGCGGGGGGGAGGGCAGAGACCCAGTACTTC	CASSLYGAGGRAETQYF
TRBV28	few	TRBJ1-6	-	TGTGTCAGCGGAGCGCTTAATTCACCCCTCCACTTT	CVSGALNSPLHF
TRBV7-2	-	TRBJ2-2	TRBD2	TGTGCCAGCAGCCCCTGGGGGGCTAGCGGGGGGCCAAACACCGGGGAGCTGTTTTTT	CASSPWGASGGPNTGELFF
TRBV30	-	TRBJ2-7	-	TGTGCCTGGAGTATCCCGGCAGGCGAGCAGTACTTC	CAWSIPAGEQYF
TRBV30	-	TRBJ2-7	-	TGTGCCTGGAATCGTGGGGGAGGCTACGAGCAGTACTTC	CAWNRGGGYEQYF
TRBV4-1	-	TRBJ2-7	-	TGCGCCAGCAGCCAAGTGGGGCAGGTGGGTTGGAAGTACTTC	CASSQVGQVGWKYF
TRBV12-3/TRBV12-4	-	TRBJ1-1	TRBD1	TGTGCCAGCAGATGGACAGGGGACACTGAAGCTTTCTTT	CASRWTGDTEAFF
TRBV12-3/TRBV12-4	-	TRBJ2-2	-	TGTGCCAGCAGGGAACTAGGCACCGGGGAGCTGTTTTTT	CASRELGTGELFF
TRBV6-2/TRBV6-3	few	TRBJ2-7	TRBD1	TGTGCCAGCAGCCTGGGACAGGGCGAAACCTACGAGCAGTACTTC	CASSLGQGETYEQYF
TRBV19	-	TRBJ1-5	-	TGTGCCAGTAGTATTCCGAAGACCCAAGCAGGGAGCAATCAGCCCCAGCATTTT	CASSIPKTQAGSNQPQHF
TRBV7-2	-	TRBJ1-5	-	TGTGCCAGCAGCTCCGGACATTCTAGCAATCAGCCCCAGCATTTT	CASSSGHSSNQPQHF
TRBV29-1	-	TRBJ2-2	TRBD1	TGCAGCGTCCGCGGACAGGTTGTATCCGGGGAGCTGTTTTTT	CSVRGQVVSGELFF
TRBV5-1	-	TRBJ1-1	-	TGCGCCAGCAGCTTGTCCGGGACACCTGAAGCTTTCTTT	CASSLSGTPEAFF
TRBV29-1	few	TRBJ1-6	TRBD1	TGCAGCGCTGGACAGGACTCCAATTCACCCCTCCACTTT	CSAGQDSNSPLHF
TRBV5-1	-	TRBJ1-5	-	TGCGCCAGCAGCTTTTGGGGGGGCGAGGAGCCCCAGCATTTT	CASSFWGGEEPQHF
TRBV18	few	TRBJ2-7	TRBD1	TGTGCCAGCTCACCCTTAGGACAGGGTTACGAGCAGTACTTC	CASSPLGQGYEQYF
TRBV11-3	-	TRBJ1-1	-	TGTGCCAGCAGCTGGACAGCAACTGACACTGAAGCTTTCTTT	CASSWTATDTEAFF
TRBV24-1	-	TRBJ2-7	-	TGTGCCACCAGTGATTCCCCCCACTGGACTCACCCTATAGTATACGAGCAGTACTTC	CATSDSPHWTHPIVYEQYF
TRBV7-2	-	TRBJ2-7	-	TGTGCCAGCAGCTTAGGGTCGATTAAGGGACTTGCCACCTTC	CASSLGSIKGLATF
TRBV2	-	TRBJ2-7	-	TGTGCCAGCAGTGCGAGACAGATAGGTCTGGATAGGCAGTACTTC	CASSARQIGLDRQYF
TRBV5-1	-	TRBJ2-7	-	TGCGCCAGCAGCTTGGAAAGCGGCCATGACGAGCAGTACTTC	CASSLESGHDEQYF
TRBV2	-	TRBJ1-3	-	TGTGCCAGCAGTGGGTTTGAGGGAAACACCATATATTTT	CASSGFEGNTIYF
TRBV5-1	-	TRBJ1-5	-	TGCGCCAGCAGCCTGCAGGGTCCCGATAGCAATCAGCCCCAGCATTTT	CASSLQGPDSNQPQHF
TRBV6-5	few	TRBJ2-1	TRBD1	TGTGCCATCCGCCGAGGGGGGACAGGGAAGTTCTTC	CAIRRGGTGKFF
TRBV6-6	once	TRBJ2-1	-	TGTGCCAGCAGGGAGGCGATGGGCGGTTCCTACAATGAGCAGTTCTTC	CASREAMGGSYNEQFF
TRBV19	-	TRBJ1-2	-	TGTGCCAGTAACCCCCGGACAGCCGCGCACCACTATGGCTACACCTTC	CASNPRTAAHHYGYTF
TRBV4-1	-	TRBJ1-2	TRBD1	TGCGCCAGCAGCCTGAGGACAGGGGAGTGGTATGGCTACACCTTC	CASSLRTGEWYGYTF
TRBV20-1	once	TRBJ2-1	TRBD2	TGCAGTGCTAGTCTAGCGGGAGAAGGGGCTGAGCAGTTCTTC	CSASLAGEGAEQFF